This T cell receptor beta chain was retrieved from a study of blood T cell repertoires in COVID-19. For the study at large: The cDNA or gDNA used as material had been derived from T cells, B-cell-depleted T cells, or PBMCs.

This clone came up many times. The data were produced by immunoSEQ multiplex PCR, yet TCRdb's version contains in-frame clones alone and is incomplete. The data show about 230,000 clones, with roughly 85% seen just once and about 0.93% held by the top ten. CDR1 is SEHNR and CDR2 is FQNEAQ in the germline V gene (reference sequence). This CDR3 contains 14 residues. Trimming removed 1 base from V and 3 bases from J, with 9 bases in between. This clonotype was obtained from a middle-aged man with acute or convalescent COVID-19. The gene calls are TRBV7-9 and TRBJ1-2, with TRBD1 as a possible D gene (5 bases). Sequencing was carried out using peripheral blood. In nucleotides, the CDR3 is TGTGCCAGCAGCTTAGGGGGCGCAGACTATGGCTACACCTTC. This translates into CASSLGGADYGYTF.